This TCR beta chain was obtained from a study of type 1 and type 2 diabetes patients. Overall study findings and caveats: Unmatched age and gender across groups might bias interpretation. In CD4+ and CD8+ T cells, type 2 diabetes diversity exceeded type 1. Type 2 diabetes and control samples shared highly correlated V and J usage, averaging around 0.97.

Losses at the gene ends were 4 bases for V and 0 bases for J; bases not matched to a gene: 4. CDR1 SGDLS and CDR2 YYNGEE come from the germline V gene. The CDR3 totals 15 residues. Genomic DNA was the PCR template. Amplification of the beta chain CDR3 used 30 forward and 13 reverse multiplex primers. Using its own MiXCR run on the multiplex PCR reads, TCRdb lists one record per CDR3 protein. The sample has approximately 260,000 distinct CDR3 sequences, more than 40% seen once. Approximately 9 milliliters of peripheral blood were collected from each participant. Concerning this clonotype itself: Its antigen is as yet unknown.

The chain carries TRBV9 and TRBJ1-3, with 7 bases identical to TRBD1. The source material was peripheral blood mononuclear cells (PBMCs). The origin of this receptor is a man between 18 and 29 years old with type 2 diabetes. CDR3 loop: CASSTRDSSGNTIYF. The CDR3 DNA is TGTGCCAGCAGCACACGGGACAGCTCTGGAAACACCATATATTTT. Based on the CDR3 plus reference TRBV9 and TRBJ1-3, the full variable domain is DSGVTQTPKHLITATGQRVTLRCSPRSGDLSVYWYQQSLDQGLQFLIQYYNGEERAKGNILERFSAQQFPDLHSELNLSSLELGDSALYFCASSTRDSSGNTIYFGEGSWLTVV.